The present T cell receptor beta chain was sequenced within a study of T-cell reconstitution after alpha-beta-depleted transplantation in children. V lost 2 bases and J lost 5, with 16 bases in between. The CDR3 totals 15 residues. Germline loops: CDR1 MNHEY, CDR2 SVGAGI. Unique molecular identifiers were built into the TCRbeta library. TCRdb reprocessed the PCR reads with MiXCR, giving one entry per CDR3 protein. Found here are almost 500,000 distinct CDR3 sequences, about 10% of them singletons; the top ten hold just over 2%. The sample in question was PBMCs, obtained before TCRalphabeta/CD19-depleted stem cell transplant. This chain links TRBV6-5 with TRBJ2-7; D is possibly TRBD1 (5 bases). This clonotype was obtained from a child under 10 years old with inherited bone marrow failure, due to receive a stem cell transplant. The CDR3 loop is CASSYAQGIGNEQYF. The CDR3 DNA follows: TGTGCCAGCAGTTACGCCCAGGGCATTGGGAACGAGCAGTACTTC.